This T cell receptor (beta chain) comes out of a study of Graves' ophthalmopathy and Graves' hyperthyroidism. Study overall: Ahead of any treatment, peripheral blood was obtained at the initial diagnosis. Findings and caveats of the study: Sensitivity reached less than 71% and specificity around 76% when the model predicted ophthalmopathy progression. The authors also found most expanded thyroid clonotypes above 0.001 frequency in blood.

Patients with other autoimmune diseases, uncontrolled infections, pregnancy or lactation were excluded. Amplified material comprised TCR beta CDR3 regions derived from RNA transcripts. First-round RT-PCR relied on HTBI primers, and a second-round multiplex PCR came next. TCRdb used MiXCR to reprocess the multiplex PCR reads, holding one entry per CDR3 protein. The table includes 500,000 to 800,000 distinct CDR3 sequences, 35% to 45% detected once. This clonotype appeared a few times. What it recognizes is unknown. Sequencing was carried out using peripheral blood. This TCR was sampled from an adult man with Graves' ophthalmopathy.

The CDR3: CASSGAEGNTGELFF. Written as DNA, the CDR3 is TGTGCCAGCAGCGGCGCAGAGGGGAACACCGGGGAGCTGTTTTTT. The chain joins TRBV10-3 to TRBJ2-2; the D gene is possibly TRBD2 (5 bases). The CDR3 loop spans 15 amino acids. Trimming pared 10 bases from V and 1 base from J, leaving 16 bases between. From germline, CDR1 is ENHRY and CDR2 SYGVKD.